This entry lists 8 T cell receptor beta chains sequenced from one sample in a study of blood T cell repertoires in COVID-19. The method was immunoSEQ multiplex PCR; TCRdb's version includes in-frame clones alone and lacks a portion of them. The sample has roughly 140,000 clones; 80% to 90% are singletons. The source material was peripheral blood. These receptor sequences come from a woman between 55 and 75 years old with COVID-19, enrolled during active disease.

This chain connects TRBV12-3 or TRBV12-4 to TRBJ2-7; the match to TRBD1 covers 7 bases. The junction had 8 bases not matched to a gene; V was cut back by 6 bases and J by 6 bases. CDR3 length: 13 residues. CDR3 sequence reads: CASRLQGSGEQYF. The CDR3 nucleotides are TGTGCCAGCAGGCTACAGGGGTCGGGCGAGCAGTACTTC.

This rearrangement joins TRBV4-3 to TRBJ1-2; perhaps TRBD1 as D (6 bases). Trimming cost V 4 bases and J 2 bases, with 17 bases left between them. Looked up from germline, CDR1 is LGHNA and CDR2 is YSLEER. CDR3 length: 16 residues. CDR3 DNA: TGCGCCAGCAGCCCCGAGATAACGGGACAAAACTATGGCTACACCTTC. Translating gives CASSPEITGQNYGYTF.

The V and J genes are TRBV3-1 (or the pseudogene TRBV3-2) and TRBJ2-4, with D perhaps TRBD1 (5 bases). Per germline, CDR1 LGHDT and CDR2 YNNKEL (reference sequence). The CDR3 sequence is 12 residues long. The V and J ends lost 6 bases and 5 bases respectively, with 8 bases between them. In nucleotides, the CDR3 is TGTGCCAGCAGTGTGGGGCAAAACATTCAGTACTTC. It codes for CASSVGQNIQYF.

The J gene is TRBJ1-5, the V gene TRBV5-6, with D hard to call. With 4 bases removed from V and 0 bases from J, the gap between germline ends came to 11 bases. From germline, CDR1 is SGHDT and CDR2 YYEEEE. This CDR3 spans 15 amino acids. The CDR3: CASSGGEYSNQPQHF. The CDR3 DNA follows: TGTGCCAGCAGCGGAGGAGAATATAGCAATCAGCCCCAGCATTTT.

The V gene is TRBV15, the J gene TRBJ1-5, with D possibly TRBD1 on 5 matching bases. Trimming removed 3 bases from V and 3 bases from J, with 18 bases in between. The CDR3 is made up of 17 amino acids. Per the germline V gene, CDR1 is LNHNV and CDR2 is YYDKDF (reference sequence). CDR3 nucleotides: TGTGCCACCAGCAGCGAAGACAGCAATCTTCTCAATCAGCCCCAGCATTTT. Amino acid sequence: CATSSEDSNLLNQPQHF.

The chain combines TRBV7-9 with TRBJ1-5; perhaps TRBD1 as D (6 bases). Germline CDR1 and CDR2: SEHNR and FQNEAQ (reference sequence). The ends were cut back, 0 bases at V and 5 bases at J, with 11 bases in the middle. The CDR3 sequence is 15 residues long. CDR3 region: CASSLAGGHDQPQHF. The DNA for the CDR3 is TGTGCCAGCAGCTTAGCTGGGGGCCATGATCAGCCCCAGCATTTT.

This chain uses TRBV29-1 with TRBJ2-7, with D possibly being TRBD1 (6 bases). The V end was cut by 3 bases, the J end by 1 base, with 13 bases between. The CDR3 runs 14 residues. From germline, CDR1 is SQVTM and CDR2 ANQGSEA. CDR3 sequence (DNA): TGCAGCGTTGAGGACGACAGGAGATCCTACGAGCAGTACTTC. Amino acids: CSVEDDRRSYEQYF.

V usage is TRBV4-2 and J usage is TRBJ1-6; 8 bases match TRBD1. The CDR3 extends over 16 amino acids. Looked up from germline, CDR1 is LGHNA and CDR2 is YNFKEQ. The V segment lost 1 base and the J segment 8 bases; nucleotides outside the gene matches: 7. The CDR3 nucleotides are TGTGCCAGCAGCCAAGGGTCCACGGACAGGGATTCACCCCTCCACTTT. Its translation is CASSQGSTDRDSPLHF.